The present entry profiles one T cell receptor (beta chain) with its context. The antigen remains unidentified. The whole isolated RNA underwent reverse transcription, so sequencing captured expressed TCRB transcripts. Clones were sequenced by immunoSEQ multiplex PCR, and TCRdb holds only the in-frame ones, with some missing. This table holds 600,000 to 700,000 clones, 13% found once. This record comes from a study of beta chain features in type 1 diabetes. For the study at large: In all, about 110 million sorted cells from all samples were analyzed.

Study-wide results and caveats: In every one of the four CD4+ subsets, TCRB CDR3s were moderately but significantly shorter in Type 1 diabetes patients.

V lost 5 bases to trimming and J lost 4 bases; unmatched junction nucleotides: 14. The CDR3 is 17 amino acids. The germline gives CDR1 SGHNT, CDR2 YYREEE (reference sequence). The TCR originated in a man aged 18 to 30 with type 1 diabetes. What was sequenced was naive CD4+ T cells from blood. The chain carries TRBV5-4 and TRBJ2-5, with 10 bases lining up with TRBD2. The CDR3 region has the DNA TGTGCCAGCAGTTCAACCGGGACTAGCGACGGAGGAGAGACCCAGTACTTC. Encoded protein: CASSSTGTSDGGETQYF.